This T cell receptor beta chain was sequenced during a study of Ad26.COV2.S vaccination and SARS-CoV-2 variants. Study in general: Into the muscle, Ad26.COV2.S was dosed once or twice, 56 days apart. Study-level results: Breadth measured for non-spike TCRs was similar across vaccine and placebo recipients.

Remarks on this clone: Its matching antigen is unknown.

Treatment reported: approximately 18 received Ad26.COV2.S at low or high dose, single or two shots; about 5 received placebo; per-sample allocation not given. Sampling happened 63 days after the first vaccine or placebo injection. This Boston cohort included adults aged 18-55 years. Sequencing used immunoSEQ multiplex PCR; TCRdb keeps in-frame clones, though not all of them. The sample consists of around 400,000 clones, around 90% of them appearing once. The germline V gene has CDR1 MGHDK and CDR2 SYGVNS. Trimming left V 3 bases short and J 5 bases short, with 16 bases between. The CDR3 runs 15 residues.

The clonotype was recovered from a person aged 18 to 59 who received the Ad26.COV2.S COVID-19 vaccine or a placebo. The source material was peripheral blood, sampled in a trial of Ad26.COV2.S vaccine versus placebo. The rearrangement uses TRBV25-1 and TRBJ2-5, with no clear D. CDR3 protein: CASSDFPGVRETQYF. For the CDR3, the DNA is TGTGCCAGCAGTGACTTCCCTGGGGTACGGGAGACCCAGTACTTC.